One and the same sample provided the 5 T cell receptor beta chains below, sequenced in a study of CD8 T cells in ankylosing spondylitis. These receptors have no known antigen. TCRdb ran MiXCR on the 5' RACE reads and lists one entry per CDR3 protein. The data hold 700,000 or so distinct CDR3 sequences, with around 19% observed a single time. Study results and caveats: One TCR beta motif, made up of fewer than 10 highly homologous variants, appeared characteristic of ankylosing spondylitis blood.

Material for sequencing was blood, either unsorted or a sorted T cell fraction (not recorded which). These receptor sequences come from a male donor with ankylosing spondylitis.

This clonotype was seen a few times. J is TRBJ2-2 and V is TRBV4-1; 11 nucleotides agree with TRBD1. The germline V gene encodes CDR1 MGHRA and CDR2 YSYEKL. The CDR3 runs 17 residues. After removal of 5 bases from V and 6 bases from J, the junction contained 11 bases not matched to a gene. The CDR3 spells CASSSGDRGTKAGELFF. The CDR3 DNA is TGCGCCAGCAGCTCGGGGGACAGGGGGACCAAGGCCGGGGAGCTGTTTTTT.

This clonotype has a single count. The CDR3 region has the DNA TGTGCCATCAGAGGGACCGCAGCAACTAATGAAAAACTGTTTTTT. Translation: CAIRGTAATNEKLFF. J is TRBJ1-4 and V is TRBV10-3, with D tentatively TRBD1 (5 bases). CDR1 is ENHRY, CDR2 SYGVKD, per germline. The CDR3 contains 15 residues. The V and J ends lost 6 bases and 0 bases respectively, with 11 bases between them.

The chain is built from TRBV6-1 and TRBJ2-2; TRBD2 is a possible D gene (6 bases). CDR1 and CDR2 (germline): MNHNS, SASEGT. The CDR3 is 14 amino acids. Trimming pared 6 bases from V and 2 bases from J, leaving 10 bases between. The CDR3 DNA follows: TGTGCCAGCAGGCCGGGGACTAACACCGGGGAGCTGTTTTTT. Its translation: CASRPGTNTGELFF.

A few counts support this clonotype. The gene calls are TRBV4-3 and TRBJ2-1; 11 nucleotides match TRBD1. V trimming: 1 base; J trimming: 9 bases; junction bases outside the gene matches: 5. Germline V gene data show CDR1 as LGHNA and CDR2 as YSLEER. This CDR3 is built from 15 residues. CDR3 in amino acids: CASSQVGQGASEQFF. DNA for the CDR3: TGCGCCAGCAGCCAAGTAGGACAGGGGGCGAGTGAGCAGTTCTTC.

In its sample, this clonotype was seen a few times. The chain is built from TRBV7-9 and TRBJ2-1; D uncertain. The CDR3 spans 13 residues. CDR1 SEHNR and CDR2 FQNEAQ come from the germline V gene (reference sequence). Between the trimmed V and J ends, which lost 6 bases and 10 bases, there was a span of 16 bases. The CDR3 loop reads CASRPPPWGEQFF. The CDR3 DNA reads TGTGCCAGCAGACCTCCCCCTTGGGGAGAGCAGTTCTTC.